These 22 T cell receptor beta chains were all obtained from the same sample, sequenced in a study of Tregs in tolerant kidney transplant recipients. Assay: immunoSEQ multiplex PCR; the TCRdb copy retains only in-frame clones and omits some. The sample lists 15,000 to 20,000 clones; roughly 80% were seen once. Material: Tregs from blood. The receptors stem from a human donor in good health.

This chain joins TRBV11-3 and TRBJ2-7; D remains unclear. Deletions cut 2 bases from V and 2 bases from J, with 19 bases between. Per the germline V gene, CDR1 is SGHNT and CDR2 is YENEEA. This CDR3 spans 17 amino acids. This CDR3 is CASSLSHSLGFPYEQYF. CDR3 nucleotide sequence: TGTGCCAGCAGCTTAAGTCATTCCCTGGGCTTCCCCTACGAGCAGTACTTC. The full variable domain, its missing parts supplied by reference TRBV11-3 and TRBJ2-7, is EAGVVQSPRYKIIEKKQPVAFWCNPISGHNTLYWYLQNLGQGPELLIRYENEEAVDDSQLPKDRFSAERLKGVDSTLKIQPAELGDSAVYLCASSLSHSLGFPYEQYFGPGTRLTVT.

This chain joins TRBV4-1 and TRBJ1-6, with TRBD1 as a possible D gene (5 bases). Germline CDR1 MGHRA, CDR2 YSYEKL. There are 17 residues in the CDR3. Trimming pared 0 bases from V and 0 bases from J, leaving 9 bases between. CDR3 nucleotide sequence: TGCGCCAGCAGCCAAGAGGGACCGAGCTCCTATAATTCACCCCTCCACTTT. The encoded protein is CASSQEGPSSYNSPLHF.

This chain uses TRBV9 with TRBJ2-2; 8 nucleotides line up with TRBD2. Germline V gene sequence: CDR1 SGDLS, CDR2 YYNGEE. The trim removed 0 bases at V and 6 bases at J, leaving 4 bases unmatched. CDR3 length: 15 residues. The DNA of the CDR3 is TGTGCCAGCAGCGTAGAACTAGCGGCGCCCGGGGAGCTGTTTTTT. Its protein is CASSVELAAPGELFF.

The chain has TRBV15 and TRBJ1-5, with D tentatively TRBD1 (5 bases). Germline CDR1 LNHNV, CDR2 YYDKDF (reference sequence). The CDR3 is made up of 14 amino acids. Deletions cut 4 bases from V and 7 bases from J, with 14 bases between. This chain's CDR3 is CATSTTVSRQPQHF. The CDR3 DNA reads TGTGCCACCAGCACGACAGTAAGTAGGCAGCCCCAGCATTTT.

The genes are TRBV18 and TRBJ1-1; D is ambiguous. CDR1 and CDR2 from the germline V gene are KGHSH and LQKENI. The CDR3 runs 17 residues. The V end was cut by 4 bases, the J end by 0 bases, with 18 bases between. This chain's CDR3 is CASSLRSNPGVNTEAFF. The CDR3 coding sequence is TGTGCCAGCTCACTCAGGAGTAATCCGGGCGTGAACACTGAAGCTTTCTTT. Full variable domain (missing parts from reference TRBV18 and TRBJ1-1): NAGVMQNPRHLVRRRGQEARLRCSPMKGHSHVYWYRQLPEEGLKFMVYLQKENIIDESGMPKERFSAEFPKEGPSILRIQQVVRGDSAAYFCASSLRSNPGVNTEAFFGQGTRLTVV.

The rearrangement links TRBV21-1 to TRBJ2-1; no check of the table's D call, TRBD2, against the DNA was made. TRBV21-1 constitutes a pseudogene. The CDR3 length is 19 residues. The CDR3 sequence is CASTTPGLHIASSYNEQFF. For the CDR3, the DNA is TGTGCCAGCACCACTCCGGGACTCCACATAGCGAGCTCCTACAATGAGCAGTTCTTC.

By share of the sample, this clone is medium-sized (0.01 to 0.1%). Other DNA sequences of this sample code for an identical CDR3. The V call is TRBV19, the J call TRBJ1-5; unclear D gene. The germline V gene has CDR1 LNHDA and CDR2 SQIVND (reference sequence). V was clipped by 4 bases and J by 8 bases, with 12 bases between them. The CDR3 loop spans 13 amino acids. CDR3 sequence: CASSRAVYEPQHF. CDR3 in DNA: TGTGCCAGTAGTAGGGCAGTCTATGAGCCCCAGCATTTT.

The chain couples TRBV18 to TRBJ2-1; no reliable D call. This CDR3 spans 13 amino acids. Germline V gives CDR1 KGHSH, CDR2 LQKENI. Trimming removed 2 bases at V and 8 bases at J, with 10 bases between. In DNA, the CDR3 is TGTGCCAGCTCACCAACCTCTAACTATGAGCAGTTCTTC. This gives the protein CASSPTSNYEQFF.

The rearrangement joins TRBV29-1 to TRBJ2-7; tentatively, D is TRBD1 or TRBD2 (5 bases each). The end of the DNA fits TRBJ2-1 better, so the J call may be wrong. In germline, CDR1 is SQVTM, CDR2 ANQGSEA. The CDR3 extends over 12 amino acids. The CDR3 nucleotides read TGCAGCCTACGGGAAGATCAGGGAGAGCAGTTCTTC. Encoded protein: CSLREDQGEQFF.

The V and J genes are TRBV27 and TRBJ2-5; no firm D call. The CDR3 is made up of 17 amino acids. Germline values: CDR1 MNHEY, CDR2 SMNVEV (reference sequence). V dropped 1 base and J dropped 2 bases, with 17 bases sitting between them. This chain's CDR3 is CASSLFPRRLNQETQYF. The CDR3 DNA reads as TGTGCCAGCAGTTTATTCCCCCGGCGTCTCAATCAAGAGACCCAGTACTTC.

The chain employs TRBV6-6 and TRBJ1-2, with D tentatively TRBD1 (5 bases). The CDR3 length is 15 residues. V lost 4 bases and J lost 4, with 16 bases in between. CDR1 is MNHNY and CDR2 is SVGAGI in the germline V gene (reference sequence). In nucleotides, the CDR3 is TGTGCCAGCAGTTCCACGACACAGGCGATCTATGGCTACACCTTC. Protein: CASSSTTQAIYGYTF.

The rearrangement joins TRBV29-1 to TRBJ2-7; D possibly corresponds to TRBD1 (5 bases). CDR1 and CDR2 (germline): SQVTM, ANQGSEA. V was shortened by 1 base and J by 4 bases, with 11 bases between the two germline ends. The CDR3 covers 13 residues. The CDR3 nucleotides read TGCAGCGTTGAAGGCGCAGGGTGGTACGAGCAGTACTTC. This codes for CSVEGAGWYEQYF.

The chain carries TRBV5-1 and TRBJ1-1, with 7 bases lining up with TRBD1. V dropped 4 bases and J dropped 0; count of bases not matched to a gene: 3. The CDR3 consists of 14 residues. CDR1 and CDR2 from the germline V gene are SGHRS and YFSETQ. CDR3 in amino acids: CASSRDSLNTEAFF. In DNA form, the CDR3 reads TGCGCCAGCAGCCGGGACAGCCTGAACACTGAAGCTTTCTTT.

V is TRBV5-1 and J is TRBJ2-7; a weak D match, TRBD1 (5 bases). The V end was cut by 0 bases, the J end by 4 bases, with 8 bases between. CDR3 length equals 13 residues. The V gene's germline CDR1 is SGHRS and CDR2 YFSETQ. The CDR3 spells CASSLEGIYEQYF. CDR3 nucleotides: TGCGCCAGCAGCTTGGAGGGGATTTACGAGCAGTACTTC. Complete variable domain (other parts from reference TRBV5-1 and TRBJ2-7): KAGVTQTPRYLIKTRGQQVTLSCSPISGHRSVSWYQQTPGQGLQFLFEYFSETQRNKGNFPGRFSGRQFSNSRSEMNVSTLELGDSALYLCASSLEGIYEQYFGPGTRLTVT.

J is TRBJ1-5 and V is TRBV5-1, with unresolved D. The CDR3 is 13 residues long. Germline loops: CDR1 SGHRS, CDR2 YFSETQ. The ends were cut back, 0 bases at V and 5 bases at J, with 6 bases in the middle. CDR3 DNA: TGCGCCAGCAGCTTGGGGGCAGATCAGCCCCAGCATTTT. It yields the protein CASSLGADQPQHF. The full variable domain, completed using reference TRBV5-1 and TRBJ1-5, is KAGVTQTPRYLIKTRGQQVTLSCSPISGHRSVSWYQQTPGQGLQFLFEYFSETQRNKGNFPGRFSGRQFSNSRSEMNVSTLELGDSALYLCASSLGADQPQHFGDGTRLSIL.

The chain carries TRBV20-1 and TRBJ2-7; D is uncertain. This CDR3 has 11 residues. CDR1 is DFQATT and CDR2 is SNEGSKA in the germline V gene (reference sequence). Trimming stripped 3 bases from V and 8 bases from J, with 11 bases between. The DNA for the CDR3 is TGCAGTGCTAGGGGCATGGGCCAGCAGTACTTC. Encoded protein: CSARGMGQQYF.

About this clone itself: The junction does not match germline at one end; this may be a read error. The J gene is TRBJ1-3, the V gene TRBV5-3, with D hard to call. TRBV5-3 is known as an ORF, though its function is uncertain. The CDR3 is 13 residues long. CDR3 region: CASSFWGGNTIYF. CDR3 nucleotide sequence: TGTGCCAGCAGCTTTTGGGGTGGAAACACCATATATTTT.

The DNA for the CDR3 is TGTGCCAGCCGGCGGACAGGGAGCCCCGGGGAGCTGTTTTTT. It specifies CASRRTGSPGELFF. The V gene is TRBV2, the J gene TRBJ2-2; 8 bases agree with TRBD1. The CDR3 covers 14 residues. V lost 8 bases to trimming and J lost 6 bases; unmatched junction nucleotides: 8. Germline CDR1 and CDR2: SNHLY and FYNNEI.

V is TRBV7-8 and J is TRBJ1-4; D remains ambiguous. V was pared by 2 bases and J by 7 bases, with 8 bases between. Germline-derived CDR1 and CDR2 are SGHVS and FQNEAQ. This CDR3 contains 13 residues. This chain's CDR3 is CASSLRMSEKLFF. Written as DNA, the CDR3 is TGTGCCAGCAGCTTACGAATGAGTGAAAAACTGTTTTTT.

This rearrangement joins TRBV14 to TRBJ2-1; D possibly uses TRBD1 or TRBD2 (5 bases each). The CDR3 length is 15 residues. The ends were cut back, 4 bases at V and 9 bases at J, with 19 bases in the middle. The germline V gene has CDR1 SGHDN and CDR2 FVKESK. Here the CDR3 DNA reads TGTGCCAGCAGCCGGGGTACGGTGGTGAGGGGTGAGCAGTTCTTC. Translation gives CASSRGTVVRGEQFF. The whole variable domain, filled in from reference TRBV14 and TRBJ2-1, reads EAGVTQFPSHSVIEKGQTVTLRCDPISGHDNLYWYRRVMGKEIKFLLHFVKESKQDESGMPNNRFLAERTGGTYSTLKVQPAELEDSGVYFCASSRGTVVRGEQFFGPGTRLTVL.

This chain uses TRBV18 with TRBJ2-5, with a tentative D call TRBD2 (6 bases). Germline-derived CDR1 and CDR2 are KGHSH and LQKENI. Trimming took 0 bases from V and 2 from J, leaving 10 bases between them. The CDR3 is made up of 15 amino acids. CDR3 sequence: CASSPPEGAQETQYF. As DNA, the CDR3 is TGTGCCAGCTCACCACCGGAGGGAGCTCAAGAGACCCAGTACTTC.

V is TRBV20-1 and J is TRBJ2-3; D gene unclear. The germline V gene encodes CDR1 DFQATT and CDR2 SNEGSKA (reference sequence). This CDR3 comprises 10 residues. V lost 4 bases and J lost 6, with 5 bases in between. CDR3 region: CSAKADTQYF. The CDR3 region has the DNA TGCAGTGCTAAAGCGGATACGCAGTATTTT.